These 9 T cell receptor beta chains were sequenced from one sample in a study of T cell responses to AZD1222 COVID-19 vaccine. Clones were sequenced by immunoSEQ multiplex PCR, and TCRdb holds only the in-frame ones, with some missing. Among around 80,000 clones, roughly 90% were seen once, and the ten largest hold roughly 5.1%. The sample here was peripheral blood, taken 28 days after the second AZD1222 dose. Receptor source: an adult who received the AZD1222 COVID-19 vaccine.

The V gene is TRBV18, the J gene TRBJ1-4, with D maybe TRBD1 (5 bases). V was pared by 5 bases and J by 4 bases, with 14 bases between. Germline V gene data show CDR1 as KGHSH and CDR2 as LQKENI. The CDR3 is 15 residues long. This chain's CDR3 is CASSAQQGVNEKLFF. DNA for the CDR3: TGTGCCAGCTCAGCTCAGCAGGGAGTTAATGAAAAACTGTTTTTT.

This clone was observed a single time. V is TRBV6-4 and J is TRBJ2-1; the D gene is possibly TRBD2 (5 bases). Trimming took 0 bases from V and 6 from J, leaving 12 bases between them. Germline V gene lookup returns CDR1 MRHNA and CDR2 SNTAGT. The CDR3 length is 15 residues. The CDR3 is CASSDSRRPPNEQFF. In DNA, the CDR3 is TGTGCCAGCAGTGACTCTCGGAGGCCCCCCAATGAGCAGTTCTTC.

The chain recombines TRBV6-5 with TRBJ2-7; tentatively, D is TRBD1 (5 bases). Per germline, CDR1 MNHEY and CDR2 SVGAGI. With 6 bases removed from V and 0 bases from J, the gap between germline ends came to 12 bases. The CDR3 loop spans 14 amino acids. In nucleotides, the CDR3 is TGTGCCAGCAGCGACAGCGCTAGCTCCTACGAGCAGTACTTC. Protein product: CASSDSASSYEQYF.

The J gene is TRBJ2-7, the V gene TRBV30; possibly TRBD1 or TRBD2 for D (5 bases each). The CDR3 spans 17 residues. Trimming took 3 bases from V and 0 from J, leaving 21 bases between them. Germline V gene sequence: CDR1 GTSNPN, CDR2 SVGIG (reference sequence). The CDR3 sequence: CAWRPSGRLRSSYEQYF. CDR3 coding DNA: TGTGCCTGGAGGCCCTCGGGGCGACTCCGGAGCTCCTACGAGCAGTACTTC.

The chain employs TRBV13 and TRBJ2-7; 8 bases fit TRBD2. J lost 6 bases, V lost 8 bases, and 9 bases had no gene match. This CDR3 is built from 13 residues. Germline V gives CDR1 PRHDT, CDR2 FYEKMQ (reference sequence). CDR3 residues: CASGREVPGEQYF. CDR3 sequence (DNA): TGTGCCAGCGGGCGGGAGGTCCCGGGCGAGCAGTACTTC.

The chain combines TRBV19 with TRBJ2-5, with 13 bases identical to TRBD2. Germline CDR1 LNHDA, CDR2 SQIVND (reference sequence). CDR3 length: 17 residues. After removal of 4 bases from V and 0 bases from J, the junction contained 5 bases not matched to a gene. The CDR3 region has the DNA TGTGCCAGTAGTAAACTAGCGGGAGGGAGGTACCAAGAGACCCAGTACTTC. Encoded protein: CASSKLAGGRYQETQYF.

The chain joins TRBV9 to TRBJ2-2; TRBD1 matches at 7 bases. The CDR3 is 13 residues long. The germline CDR1 and CDR2 sequences are SGDLS and YYNGEE. With 9 bases clipped from V and 3 bases from J, the junction kept 5 bases outside the gene matches. The CDR3, as DNA: TGTGCCACACAGGGGTCGGACACCGGGGAGCTGTTTTTT. Translating gives CATQGSDTGELFF.

The rearrangement uses TRBV25-1 and TRBJ2-1; D may match TRBD1 or TRBD2 (5 bases each). CDR3 length: 16 residues. From germline, CDR1 is MGHDK and CDR2 SYGVNS. The ends were cut back, 6 bases at V and 9 bases at J, with 24 bases in the middle. The CDR3 is CASSLGLGPGLSEQFF. The CDR3, as DNA: TGTGCCAGCAGCCTCGGATTGGGACCGGGTCTAAGTGAGCAGTTCTTC. The entire variable domain, with the rest obtained from reference TRBV25-1 and TRBJ2-1, is as follows: EADIYQTPRYLVIGTGKKITLECSQTMGHDKMYWYQQDPGMELHLIHYSYGVNSTEKGDLSSESTVSRIRTEHFPLTLESARPSHTSQYLCASSLGLGPGLSEQFFGPGTRLTVL.

This chain uses TRBV27 with TRBJ2-5; either TRBD1 or TRBD2 may supply D (7 bases each). Trimming took 5 bases from V and 5 from J, leaving 9 bases between them. The CDR3 is 12 amino acids. Germline V lookup: CDR1 MNHEY, CDR2 SMNVEV (reference sequence). CDR3 protein: CASSQGGETQYF. Written as DNA, the CDR3 is TGTGCCAGCAGTCAGGGGGGGGAGACCCAGTACTTC.